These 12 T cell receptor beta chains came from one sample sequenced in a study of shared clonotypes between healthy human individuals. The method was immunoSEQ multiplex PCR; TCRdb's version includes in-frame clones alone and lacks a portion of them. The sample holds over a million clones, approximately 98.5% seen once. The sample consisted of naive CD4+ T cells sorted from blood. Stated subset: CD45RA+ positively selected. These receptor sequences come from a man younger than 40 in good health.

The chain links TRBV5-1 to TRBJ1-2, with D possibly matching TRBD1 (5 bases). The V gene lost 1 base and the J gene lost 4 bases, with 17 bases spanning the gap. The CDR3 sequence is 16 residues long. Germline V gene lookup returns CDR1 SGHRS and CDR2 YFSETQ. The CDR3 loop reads CASSLTSTAMAYGYTF. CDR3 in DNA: TGCGCCAGCAGCTTGACCTCGACAGCGATGGCCTATGGCTACACCTTC.

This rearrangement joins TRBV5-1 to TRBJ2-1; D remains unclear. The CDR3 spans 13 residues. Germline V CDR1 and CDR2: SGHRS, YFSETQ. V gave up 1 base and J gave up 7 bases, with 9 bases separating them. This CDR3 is CASSLLPRNEQFF. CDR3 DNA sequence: TGCGCCAGCAGCTTGCTTCCCCGGAATGAGCAGTTCTTC.

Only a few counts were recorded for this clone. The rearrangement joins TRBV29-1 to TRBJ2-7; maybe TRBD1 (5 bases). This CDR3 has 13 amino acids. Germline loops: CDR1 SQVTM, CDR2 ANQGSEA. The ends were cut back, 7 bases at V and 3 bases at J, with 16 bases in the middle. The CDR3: CSAKSGQGYEQYF. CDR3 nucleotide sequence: TGCAGCGCCAAGTCAGGGCAGGGCTACGAGCAGTACTTC.

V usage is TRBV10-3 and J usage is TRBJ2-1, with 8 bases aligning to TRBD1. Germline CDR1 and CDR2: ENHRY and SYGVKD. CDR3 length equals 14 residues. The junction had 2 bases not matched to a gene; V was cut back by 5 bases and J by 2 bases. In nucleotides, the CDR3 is TGTGCCATCAGTACAGGGGGAGCCTACAATGAGCAGTTCTTC. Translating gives CAISTGGAYNEQFF.

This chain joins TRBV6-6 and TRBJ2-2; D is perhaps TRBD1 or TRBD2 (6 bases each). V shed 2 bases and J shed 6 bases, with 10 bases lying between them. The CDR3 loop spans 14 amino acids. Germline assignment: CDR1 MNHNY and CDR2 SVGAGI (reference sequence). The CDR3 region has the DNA TGTGCCAGCAGTTACGCAGGGGACTCCGGGGAGCTGTTTTTT. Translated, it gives CASSYAGDSGELFF.

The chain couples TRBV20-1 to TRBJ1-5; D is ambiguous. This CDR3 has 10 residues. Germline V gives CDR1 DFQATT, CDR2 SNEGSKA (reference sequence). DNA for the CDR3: TGCAGCGTGGCTGAGCAGCCCCAGCATTTT. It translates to CSVAEQPQHF.

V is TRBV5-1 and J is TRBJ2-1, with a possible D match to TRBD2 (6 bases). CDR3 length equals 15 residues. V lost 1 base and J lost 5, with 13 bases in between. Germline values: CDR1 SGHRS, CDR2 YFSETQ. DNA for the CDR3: TGCGCCAGCAGCTTGACCAGCGGGCCAAACAATGAGCAGTTCTTC. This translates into CASSLTSGPNNEQFF.

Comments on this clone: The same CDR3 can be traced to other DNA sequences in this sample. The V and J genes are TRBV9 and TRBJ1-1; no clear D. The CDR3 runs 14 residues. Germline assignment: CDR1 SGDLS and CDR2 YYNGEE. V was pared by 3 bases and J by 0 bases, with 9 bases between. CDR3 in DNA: TGTGCCAGCAGCGAGAGTAGTATGAACACTGAAGCTTTCTTT. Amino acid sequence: CASSESSMNTEAFF.

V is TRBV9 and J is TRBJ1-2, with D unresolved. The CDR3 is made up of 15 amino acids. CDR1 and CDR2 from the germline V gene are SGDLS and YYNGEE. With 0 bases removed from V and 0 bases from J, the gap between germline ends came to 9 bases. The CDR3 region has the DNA TGTGCCAGCAGCGTAGATGTTGGGGCTAACTATGGCTACACCTTC. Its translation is CASSVDVGANYGYTF.

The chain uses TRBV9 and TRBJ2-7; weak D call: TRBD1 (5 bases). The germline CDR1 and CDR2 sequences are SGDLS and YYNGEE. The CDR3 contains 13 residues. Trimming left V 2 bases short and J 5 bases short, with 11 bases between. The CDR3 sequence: CASSVIDSHEQYF. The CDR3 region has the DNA TGTGCCAGCAGCGTTATCGACAGTCACGAGCAGTACTTC.

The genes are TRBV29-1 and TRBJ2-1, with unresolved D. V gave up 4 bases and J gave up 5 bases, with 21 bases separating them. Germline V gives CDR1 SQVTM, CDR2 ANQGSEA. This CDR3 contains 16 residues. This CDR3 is CSVGVGSLGRNNEQFF. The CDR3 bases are TGCAGCGTTGGGGTGGGGTCGCTAGGAAGGAACAATGAGCAGTTCTTC.

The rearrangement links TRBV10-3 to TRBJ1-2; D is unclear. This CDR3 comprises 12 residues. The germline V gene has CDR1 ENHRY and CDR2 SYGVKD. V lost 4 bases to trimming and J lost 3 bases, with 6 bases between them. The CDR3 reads CAISGGDYGYTF. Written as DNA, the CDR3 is TGTGCCATCAGTGGCGGGGACTATGGCTACACCTTC.